Listed here are 8 T cell receptor beta chains from one sample, sequenced in a study of shared clonotypes between healthy human individuals. This table comes from immunoSEQ multiplex PCR, and its TCRdb copy is limited to in-frame clones, with some not included. The top ten hold 0.4% to 0.55% of the sample, which has about 1.1 million clones, 78% seen once. Sequenced: memory CD4+ T cells from PBMCs. Stated subset: CD45RA-negative fraction. All receptors derive from a young man in good health. Some clones in this sample may be carry-over from other donors' samples.

This chain joins TRBV6-6 and TRBJ1-1, with a possible D match to TRBD1 (6 bases). Germline CDR1 MNHNY, CDR2 SVGAGI (reference sequence). The V end lost 5 bases, the J end lost 0 bases, and 16 bases lay between the germline ends. CDR3 length equals 16 residues. The CDR3: CASSKPITGLNTEAFF. The CDR3 region has the DNA TGTGCCAGCAGTAAACCAATAACAGGGTTGAACACTGAAGCTTTCTTT.

The rearrangement links TRBV4-2 to TRBJ1-1; perhaps TRBD1 as D (5 bases). The germline gives CDR1 LGHNA, CDR2 YNFKEQ. Trimming left V 7 bases short and J 0 bases short, with 12 bases between. The CDR3 is made up of 14 amino acids. CDR3 region: CASTPMGVNTEAFF. The CDR3 DNA is TGTGCCAGCACCCCGATGGGGGTGAACACTGAAGCTTTCTTT.

This clone appeared a single time. This CDR3 is also generated by other DNA sequences in the sample. The CDR3 protein is CASSFTVNTEAFF. The CDR3 DNA sequence: TGTGCCAGCAGCTTCACAGTGAACACTGAAGCTTTCTTT. The chain has TRBV7-9 and TRBJ1-1; D gene uncertain. The V and J ends lost 3 bases and 0 bases respectively, with 5 bases between them. The germline gives CDR1 SEHNR, CDR2 FQNEAQ (reference sequence). The length of the CDR3 is 13 residues.

On this clone: Other DNA sequences within the sample encode an identical CDR3. The V and J genes are TRBV6-6 and TRBJ2-7; 7 bases match TRBD2. The CDR3 has 11 residues. Losses at the gene ends were 11 bases for V and 2 bases for J; bases not matched to a gene: 3. The germline V gene has CDR1 MNHNY and CDR2 SVGAGI (reference sequence). CDR3 region: CASGGTYEQYF. DNA of the CDR3: TGTGCCTCCGGGGGGACCTACGAGCAGTACTTC.

This sequence joins TRBV10-3 and TRBJ2-1; the D gene is possibly TRBD2 (5 bases). V was clipped by 3 bases and J by 2 bases, with 14 bases between them. The CDR3 spans 16 residues. CDR1 is ENHRY and CDR2 is SYGVKD in the germline V gene. CDR3 DNA sequence: TGTGCCATCAGTGATTCGGGCGGGTCTACCTACAATGAGCAGTTCTTC. It yields the protein CAISDSGGSTYNEQFF.

Turning to this clone: The sample holds other DNA sequences that translate to the same CDR3. The chain employs TRBV19 and TRBJ2-7, with 8 bases that match TRBD1. CDR3 length equals 15 residues. Per the germline V gene, CDR1 is LNHDA and CDR2 is SQIVND (reference sequence). With 3 bases clipped from V and 1 base from J, the junction kept 5 bases outside the gene matches. CDR3 sequence (DNA): TGTGCCAGTAGTATCTCCGGGACAGGTTCCTACGAGCAGTACTTC. This translates into CASSISGTGSYEQYF. Drawing the rest from reference TRBV19 and TRBJ2-7, the complete variable domain is DGGITQSPKYLFRKEGQNVTLSCEQNLNHDAMYWYRQDPGQGLRLIYYSQIVNDFQKGDIAEGYSVSREKKESFPLTVTSAQKNPTAFYLCASSISGTGSYEQYFGPGTRLTVT.

This chain joins TRBV4-3 and TRBJ2-3; D is perhaps TRBD2 (5 bases). This CDR3 has 13 amino acids. The V end was cut by 0 bases, the J end by 9 bases, with 10 bases between. Germline CDR1 LGHNA, CDR2 YSLEER. The CDR3 nucleotides read TGCGCCAGCAGCCAAGATTTGGGAGACACGCAGTATTTT. Its translation is CASSQDLGDTQYF.

This clone has just a few counts. The chain couples TRBV18 to TRBJ1-1, with D uncertain. The CDR3 is 16 residues long. V lost 3 bases and J 0 bases, leaving 14 bases between the germline ends. Germline values: CDR1 KGHSH, CDR2 LQKENI. The CDR3, as DNA: TGTGCCAGCTCACCGAGGGAAAACAGAATGAACACTGAAGCTTTCTTT. Protein sequence: CASSPRENRMNTEAFF.